This T cell receptor beta chain was retrieved from a study of T cells after yellow fever vaccination. Production of TCR cDNA was by 5'RACE template switching, which also added a universal primer site and UMIs. MiXCR was run by TCRdb on the 5' RACE reads, yielding one entry per CDR3 protein. The sample has 250,000 to 400,000 distinct CDR3 sequences, around 4.4% seen once; the top ten hold just under 20%. On this clonotype itself: What it binds is not known. At one end, the junction sequence differs from germline, possibly due to a read error.

CDR3 length: 15 amino acids. CDR1 and CDR2 (germline): LNHDA, SQIVND (reference sequence). Overall study results and limits: By day 5 rather than day 15, the secondary response had peaked, though it was weaker. Abundant clonotypes from the bulk population could have been carried over as contaminants into FACS-sorted repertoires.

This rearrangement joins TRBV19 to TRBJ2-3; TRBD1 matches 7 bases. The TCR sequence derives from a man aged 18 to 29 who received the YFV17D yellow fever vaccine. The sample here was PBMCs, taken 15 days after the yellow fever booster vaccination. The CDR3 region is CASSAAGQVPTGRDF. The CDR3 DNA reads TGTGCCAGTAGTGCGGCCGGACAGGTTCCTACCGGCCGGGATTTT.